What follows is one TCR beta chain and its context. The authors' processing: Amplification of reference gene primers was used by the study to estimate nucleated cell counts. This table comes from immunoSEQ multiplex PCR, and its TCRdb copy is limited to in-frame clones, with some not included. V, J and clone size derive from that table, while D and trimming were established from the DNA sequence. The sample has approximately 500,000 clones; roughly 87% are singletons. The data derive from a study of blood T cell repertoires in COVID-19. Across the whole study: Acute-phase and convalescent COVID-19 samples originated in the United States, Italy and Spain. PBMCs, B-cell-depleted T cells, or T cells provided the cDNA or gDNA that made up the material.

The Seattle site enrolled patients during active infection and followed them longitudinally. This CDR3 spans 14 amino acids. CDR1 is SGHDT and CDR2 is YYEEEE in the germline V gene. V was pared by 2 bases and J by 3 bases, with 11 bases between. Sequencing was performed on peripheral blood. The sequence came from a man aged 18 to 29 with COVID-19, enrolled during active disease. The chain has TRBV5-6 and TRBJ1-1; a possible D gene is TRBD1 (5 bases). CDR3 DNA sequence: TGTGCCAGCAGCTTTGGGGGAGGTGACACTGAAGCTTTCTTT. This translates into CASSFGGGDTEAFF.